This T cell receptor beta chain was obtained from a study of early T cells in non-severe SARS-CoV-2 infection. Overall study: It was bulk RNA from unsorted whole blood that was sequenced, and the chains were unpaired. General observations from the study: Private and CD4 specificities were missed by VDJdb matching, skewed to anti-spike CD8.

cDNA molecules, individually, were tagged with unique molecular identifiers. Via MiXCR, TCRdb re-called the 5' RACE reads, giving one row per CDR3 protein. This table has just under 45,000 distinct CDR3 sequences, roughly a tenth appearing once. V gave up 8 bases and J gave up 0 bases, with 13 bases separating them. The CDR3 totals 14 residues. The V gene's germline CDR1 is SQVTM and CDR2 ANQGSEA. This clonotype is classed as medium-sized. Its specificity is not known. This clonotype was obtained from an adult who was a healthcare worker with PCR-confirmed SARS-CoV-2 infection or an uninfected control (not recorded which). The source material was whole blood. This chain uses TRBV29-1 with TRBJ1-4; no reliable D call. CDR3 sequence reads: CSSRTVATNEKLFF. In DNA form, the CDR3 reads TGCAGCTCAAGAACAGTTGCAACTAATGAAAAACTGTTTTTT.